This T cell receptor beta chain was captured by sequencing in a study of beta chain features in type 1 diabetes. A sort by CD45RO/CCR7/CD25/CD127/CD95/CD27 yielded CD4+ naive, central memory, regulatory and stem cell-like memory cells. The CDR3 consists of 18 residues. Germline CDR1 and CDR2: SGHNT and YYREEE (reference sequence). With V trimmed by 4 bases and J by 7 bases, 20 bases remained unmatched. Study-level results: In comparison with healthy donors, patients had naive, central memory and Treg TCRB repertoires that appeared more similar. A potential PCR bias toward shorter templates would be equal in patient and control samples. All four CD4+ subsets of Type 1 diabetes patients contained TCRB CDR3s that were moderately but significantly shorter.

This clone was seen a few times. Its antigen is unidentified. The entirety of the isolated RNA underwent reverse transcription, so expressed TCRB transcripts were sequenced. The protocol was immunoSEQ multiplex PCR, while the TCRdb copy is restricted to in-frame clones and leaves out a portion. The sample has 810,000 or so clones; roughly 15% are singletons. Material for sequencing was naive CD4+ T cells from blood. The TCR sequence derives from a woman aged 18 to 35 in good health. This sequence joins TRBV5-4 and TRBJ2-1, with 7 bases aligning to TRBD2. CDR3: CASSQGRKWRERENEQFF. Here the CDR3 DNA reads TGTGCCAGCAGCCAAGGAAGAAAATGGCGGGAGAGGGAAAATGAGCAGTTCTTC.